Shown below are 20 T cell receptor beta chains from a single sample sequenced in a study of T cells in Graves' hyperthyroidism and ophthalmopathy. RNA transcripts yielded amplified TCR beta CDR3 regions. Initially, a first-round RT-PCR of the TCR CDR3 employed the HTBI primer set. Via MiXCR, TCRdb re-called the multiplex PCR reads, giving one row per CDR3 protein. The table lists about 52,000 distinct CDR3 sequences, over 40% of them singletons. Sequencing was carried out using blood. The receptors originated from a woman aged 50 to 60 with Graves' ophthalmopathy.

The chain is built from TRBV5-1 and TRBJ2-2; D may be TRBD1 (5 bases). This CDR3 comprises 15 residues. V was shortened by 4 bases and J by 1 base, with 11 bases between the two germline ends. Germline assignment: CDR1 SGHRS and CDR2 YFSETQ. The chain's CDR3 is CASSHPQGNTGELFF. CDR3 nucleotide sequence: TGCGCCAGCAGCCATCCTCAGGGGAACACCGGGGAGCTGTTTTTT.

This clonotype was counted at least ten times. The chain joins TRBV19 to TRBJ2-5, with D hard to call. The V end lost 7 bases, the J end lost 0 bases, and 9 bases lay between the germline ends. Germline V gene sequence: CDR1 LNHDA, CDR2 SQIVND (reference sequence). CDR3 length: 13 amino acids. The CDR3 loop reads CASTFGNQETQYF. The CDR3 nucleotides are TGTGCCAGTACTTTCGGAAACCAAGAGACCCAGTACTTC.

This clonotype counts as medium-sized (0.01 to 0.1%). The rearrangement uses TRBV7-8 and TRBJ1-6; TRBD1 agrees at 10 bases. The V segment lost 3 bases and the J segment 10 bases; nucleotides outside the gene matches: 6. Germline V lookup: CDR1 SGHVS, CDR2 FQNEAQ. CDR3 length equals 15 residues. The CDR3 bases are TGTGCCAGCAGCTTTCCGGGACAGGGGAACTCACCCCTCCACTTT. Amino acids: CASSFPGQGNSPLHF.

This clonotype was observed a few times. V and J are TRBV7-2 and TRBJ1-1, with 7 bases matching TRBD1. Germline V CDR1 and CDR2: SGHTA, FQGNSA. The CDR3 length is 15 residues. J lost 2 bases, V lost 4 bases, and 7 bases had no gene match. This CDR3 reads CASSYVQGGNTEAFF. DNA for the CDR3: TGTGCCAGCAGCTACGTTCAGGGGGGCAACACTGAAGCTTTCTTT.

In its sample, this clonotype was seen many times. The chain joins TRBV19 to TRBJ1-3; D possibly corresponds to TRBD1 (5 bases). The CDR3 runs 14 residues. CDR1 is LNHDA and CDR2 is SQIVND in the germline V gene (reference sequence). V was cut by 5 bases and J by 0 bases, with 8 bases left in between. The CDR3 DNA reads TGTGCCAGTAGTCAAGGGGCCTCTGGAAACACCATATATTTT. This encodes CASSQGASGNTIYF.

The table lists this clonotype with a count of one. V gene TRBV7-6 combines with J gene TRBJ2-1; the match to TRBD1 covers 8 bases. The CDR3 is 15 amino acids. Germline lookup yields CDR1 SGHVS and CDR2 FNYEAQ. Trimming cost V 1 base and J 12 bases; bases outside gene matches: 11. The CDR3 is CASSLETGAPDTQFF. The CDR3, as DNA: TGTGCCAGCAGCTTAGAGACAGGGGCACCAGATACGCAGTTCTTC.

At least ten counts were recorded for this clonotype. The chain joins TRBV29-1 to TRBJ2-1; D might be TRBD1 (5 bases). CDR3 size: 15 residues. The V gene lost 3 bases and the J gene lost 0 bases, with 12 bases spanning the gap. Germline CDR1 reads SQVTM; CDR2 reads ANQGSEA. CDR3 DNA sequence: TGCAGCGTTGAGGTGGGGCAGAGCTCCTACAATGAGCAGTTCTTC. Translated: CSVEVGQSSYNEQFF.

This clonotype occurred many times. The V and J genes are TRBV3-1 and TRBJ2-3; weak D call: TRBD1 (6 bases). With 1 base removed from V and 4 bases from J, the gap between germline ends came to 12 bases. The germline V gene encodes CDR1 LGHDT and CDR2 YNNKEL (reference sequence). The CDR3 is 15 amino acids. The CDR3 coding sequence is TGTGCCAGCAGCCAAGTGTGGGGGCGGGCAGATACGCAGTATTTT. It is translated as CASSQVWGRADTQYF.

This clonotype has ten or more counts. The chain couples TRBV12-3 or TRBV12-4 to TRBJ2-1; D is uncertain. This CDR3 has 12 residues. V gave up 6 bases and J gave up 2 bases, with 5 bases separating them. CDR3 sequence reads: CASSPPYNEQFF. The CDR3 bases are TGTGCCAGCAGCCCTCCCTACAATGAGCAGTTCTTC.

With regard to this clonotype: Relative to the germline gene, one junction end is altered; a read error may explain this. In nucleotides, the CDR3 is TGTGCCTCCAGGGGGACAGGATTCTACAATGAGCAGCTCTTC. This translates into CASRGTGFYNEQLF. J is TRBJ2-1 and V is TRBV6-1; 8 bases fit TRBD1. Germline assignment: CDR1 MNHNS and CDR2 SASEGT. This CDR3 is 14 amino acids long.

The rearrangement uses TRBV7-6 and TRBJ2-1; 9 nucleotides align to TRBD2. The germline V gene encodes CDR1 SGHVS and CDR2 FNYEAQ. V lost 5 bases and J lost 6; bases outside the gene matches: 8. The CDR3 sequence is 15 residues long. The DNA of the CDR3 is TGTGCCAGCAGCCCCCTTATTAGCGGGAGCAATGAGCAGTTCTTC. It is translated as CASSPLISGSNEQFF.

The rearrangement joins TRBV15 to TRBJ2-7, with D tentatively TRBD1 or TRBD2 (6 bases each). The CDR3 runs 13 residues. Germline loops: CDR1 LNHNV, CDR2 YYDKDF (reference sequence). Trimming removed 0 bases at V and 6 bases at J, with 9 bases between. The CDR3 here is CATSREGGSEQYF. The CDR3 DNA is TGTGCCACCAGCAGAGAAGGGGGGAGCGAGCAGTACTTC.

In its sample, this clonotype was seen once. This chain uses TRBV29-1 with TRBJ2-1; 12 nucleotides line up with TRBD2. The CDR3 extends over 16 amino acids. CDR1 and CDR2 from the germline V gene are SQVTM and ANQGSEA. Losses at the gene ends were 4 bases for V and 0 bases for J; bases not matched to a gene: 4. For the CDR3, the DNA is TGCAGCGTTGGCTCGACTAGCGGGGGCTCCTACAATGAGCAGTTCTTC. Its translation is CSVGSTSGGSYNEQFF.

The V gene is TRBV10-3, the J gene TRBJ2-1; 7 nucleotides line up with TRBD2. The V gene end was trimmed by 6 bases and the J gene end by 10 bases; junction bases not matched to a gene: 15. This CDR3 comprises 15 residues. Germline CDR1 reads ENHRY; CDR2 reads SYGVKD. CDR3 residues: CAIRLSSGVYSEQFF. In DNA, the CDR3 is TGTGCCATCAGACTTTCTAGCGGAGTCTACAGCGAGCAGTTCTTC.

Turning to this clonotype: Just one base apart from a much larger clone, this may be a read error. This chain uses TRBV5-1 with TRBJ2-1; tentatively, D is TRBD1 (6 bases). The V gene lost 6 bases and the J gene lost 15 bases, with 22 bases spanning the gap. This CDR3 has 13 residues. Germline V gives CDR1 SGHRS, CDR2 YFSETQ. This chain's CDR3 is CASNRDGPSSGFF. In DNA form, the CDR3 reads TGCGCCAGCAACAGGGACGGTCCGTCTAGTGGGTTCTTC. Filled out from reference TRBV5-1 and TRBJ2-1, the complete variable domain reads KAGVTQTPRYLIKTRGQQVTLSCSPISGHRSVSWYQQTPGQGLQFLFEYFSETQRNKGNFPGRFSGRQFSNSRSEMNVSTLELGDSALYLCASNRDGPSSGFFGPGTRLTVL.

In regard to this clonotype: At one of its ends the junction is not consistent with the germline gene, which may arise from a read error. The chain employs TRBV5-1 and TRBJ2-5, with TRBD2 identical over 9 bases. Looked up from germline, CDR1 is SGHRS and CDR2 is YFSETQ. The CDR3 has 20 residues. In DNA, the CDR3 is TGCGCCAGCAGCTTGGGGGCTAGCGGGATGCGAAGTCGTTCACAAGAGACCCTGTACTTC. It is translated as CASSLGASGMRSRSQETLYF.

This clonotype was seen ten or more times. This rearrangement joins TRBV7-6 to TRBJ1-5; 8 bases are a match to TRBD1. V dropped 1 base and J dropped 5; count of bases not matched to a gene: 1. This CDR3 region has 14 residues. Germline V lookup: CDR1 SGHVS, CDR2 FNYEAQ. The CDR3 nucleotides read TGTGCCAGCAGCTTAGGGGGACAGGATCAGCCCCAGCATTTT. This codes for CASSLGGQDQPQHF.

The V and J genes are TRBV7-3 and TRBJ2-1; 10 nucleotides line up with TRBD2. V was clipped by 4 bases and J by 9 bases; unmatched bases: 12. CDR1 is SGHTA and CDR2 is FQGTGA in the germline V gene. CDR3 length: 16 residues. This CDR3 reads CASSSQPGLANGEQFF. The DNA for the CDR3 is TGTGCCAGCAGCTCACAACCGGGACTAGCGAATGGTGAGCAGTTCTTC.

This clonotype was detected ten times or more. The chain combines TRBV19 with TRBJ1-1, with D perhaps matching TRBD1 (6 bases). The CDR3 sequence is 18 residues long. The germline CDR1 and CDR2 sequences are LNHDA and SQIVND (reference sequence). The V and J ends lost 4 bases and 1 base respectively, with 22 bases between them. The CDR3 sequence is CASSNPDRLGARNTEAFF. CDR3 bases: TGTGCCAGTAGTAACCCCGACAGGTTAGGTGCAAGGAACACTGAAGCTTTCTTT. The full variable domain, in which reference TRBV19 and TRBJ1-1 provide the parts outside the CDR3, is DGGITQSPKYLFRKEGQNVTLSCEQNLNHDAMYWYRQDPGQGLRLIYYSQIVNDFQKGDIAEGYSVSREKKESFPLTVTSAQKNPTAFYLCASSNPDRLGARNTEAFFGQGTRLTVV.

The gene calls are TRBV9 and TRBJ2-3, with 7 bases that match TRBD2. Germline V gene sequence: CDR1 SGDLS, CDR2 YYNGEE. After removal of 5 bases from V and 2 bases from J, the junction contained 5 bases not matched to a gene. The CDR3 runs to 14 residues. CDR3 in amino acids: CASRASGNTDTQYF. CDR3 DNA: TGTGCCAGCAGGGCTAGCGGAAACACAGATACGCAGTATTTT.